The 16 T cell receptor beta chains in this list originate from one sample, sequenced in a study of blood T cells in healthy people across ages. The authors ran a second PCR of roughly 6 to 12 cycles using a sample-barcoded 5' primer and a J-beta primer mix. A single record per CDR3 protein comes from TCRdb applying MiXCR to the 5' RACE reads. The profile shows about 600,000 distinct CDR3 sequences, under 55% of them singletons. Material for sequencing was blood. Every receptor here comes from a man older than 75 in good health.

J is TRBJ2-1 and V is TRBV7-9; TRBD2 agrees at 8 bases. CDR3 size: 16 residues. Germline V gene sequence: CDR1 SEHNR, CDR2 FQNEAQ (reference sequence). The V gene end was trimmed by 5 bases and the J gene end by 8 bases; junction bases not matched to a gene: 14. As DNA, the CDR3 is TGTGCCAGCAGCACCTCAACGGGGGGGCCCTTCGATGAGCAGTTCTTC. This translates into CASSTSTGGPFDEQFF.

This clonotype has only a few counts. The chain combines TRBV29-1 with TRBJ2-1; TRBD1 is a possible D gene (6 bases). In germline, CDR1 is SQVTM, CDR2 ANQGSEA. The CDR3 contains 15 residues. V was trimmed by 3 bases and J by 3 bases, leaving 15 bases between them. CDR3 bases: TGCAGCGTTGAGCCGCCAGGGGTGGTCTACAATGAGCAGTTCTTC. Protein: CSVEPPGVVYNEQFF.

The chain recombines TRBV15 with TRBJ1-5; no firm D call. Trimming left V 0 bases short and J 1 base short, with 13 bases between. Germline assignment: CDR1 LNHNV and CDR2 YYDKDF (reference sequence). CDR3 size: 17 residues. The CDR3 spells CATSRDFRSTSNQPQHF. In DNA form, the CDR3 reads TGTGCCACCAGCAGAGATTTTAGGAGCACGAGCAATCAGCCCCAGCATTTT.

This clonotype was seen many times. This chain uses TRBV7-8 with TRBJ2-3, with D unclear. Germline assignment: CDR1 SGHVS and CDR2 FQNEAQ. V lost 5 bases and J lost 0, with 15 bases in between. The CDR3 consists of 16 residues. The CDR3 nucleotides are TGTGCCAGCAGCACAGACGCATTGGGGAGCACAGATACGCAGTATTTT. Encoded protein: CASSTDALGSTDTQYF.

This chain uses TRBV7-3 with TRBJ2-1, with D maybe TRBD1 (6 bases). Per the germline V gene, CDR1 is SGHTA and CDR2 is FQGTGA. CDR3 length equals 15 residues. V lost 3 bases and J 0 bases, leaving 9 bases between the germline ends. The chain's CDR3 is CASSFQDSSYNEQFF. The CDR3 DNA reads as TGTGCCAGCAGCTTCCAGGACAGCTCCTACAATGAGCAGTTCTTC.

This clonotype occurred a few times. The rearrangement joins TRBV3-1 to TRBJ2-1; tentatively, D is TRBD2 (5 bases). The CDR3 covers 16 residues. The V gene's germline CDR1 is LGHDT and CDR2 YNNKEL (reference sequence). V was cut by 0 bases and J by 10 bases, with 19 bases left in between. The CDR3 sequence: CASSQDPARRQGEQFF. DNA for the CDR3: TGTGCCAGCAGCCAAGATCCTGCCAGGAGGCAAGGAGAGCAGTTCTTC.

V is TRBV20-1 and J is TRBJ1-5; no definite D call. Deletions cut 1 base from V and 0 bases from J, with 10 bases between. The CDR3 extends over 15 amino acids. Germline-derived CDR1 and CDR2 are DFQATT and SNEGSKA (reference sequence). CDR3 loop: CSARGRPYSNQPQHF. The CDR3 DNA is TGCAGTGCTAGAGGTCGGCCCTATAGCAATCAGCCCCAGCATTTT.

This clonotype was picked up a small number of times. The V gene is TRBV7-2, the J gene TRBJ2-7; no clear D gene. Germline V CDR1 and CDR2: SGHTA, FQGNSA. V was trimmed by 2 bases and J by 2 bases, leaving 19 bases between them. The CDR3 is made up of 17 amino acids. The CDR3 here is CASSLNIIGTRPYEQYF. The CDR3 nucleotides read TGTGCCAGCAGCTTAAATATTATAGGTACCCGGCCCTACGAGCAGTACTTC.

V and J are TRBV7-9 and TRBJ1-1; a possible D gene is TRBD1 (6 bases). There are 14 residues in the CDR3. With 5 bases removed from V and 4 bases from J, the gap between germline ends came to 14 bases. Germline CDR1 SEHNR, CDR2 FQNEAQ (reference sequence). Here the CDR3 reads CASSAGTSCTEAFF. CDR3 nucleotides: TGTGCCAGCAGCGCCGGGACATCCTGCACTGAAGCTTTCTTT.

The V call is TRBV14, the J call TRBJ2-7, with 7 bases aligning to TRBD2. V shed 1 base and J 5 bases; nucleotides not matched to a gene: 2. This CDR3 contains 13 residues. Germline CDR1 SGHDN, CDR2 FVKESK. This chain's CDR3 is CASSQARGDEQYF. CDR3 DNA: TGTGCCAGCAGCCAAGCTCGGGGGGACGAGCAGTACTTC.

The chain joins TRBV20-1 to TRBJ2-6; D unresolved. Germline V CDR1 and CDR2: DFQATT, SNEGSKA (reference sequence). V lost 2 bases to trimming and J lost 2 bases, with 7 bases between them. This CDR3 spans 14 amino acids. The CDR3: CSARPEAGANVLTF. DNA for the CDR3: TGCAGTGCTAGACCAGAGGCTGGGGCCAACGTCCTGACTTTC.

This clonotype has more than one count but fewer than ten. The chain couples TRBV27 to TRBJ2-1; D is unresolved. Germline lookup yields CDR1 MNHEY and CDR2 SMNVEV (reference sequence). V lost 5 bases to trimming and J lost 7 bases, with 12 bases between them. The CDR3 is made up of 13 amino acids. The CDR3 nucleotides are TGTGCCAGCAGTGCCAGATGGGGTAATGAGCAGTTCTTC. It is translated as CASSARWGNEQFF.

This clonotype was seen a few times. The chain combines TRBV10-3 with TRBJ1-1; tentatively, D is TRBD1 (6 bases). The V gene's germline CDR1 is ENHRY and CDR2 SYGVKD. The CDR3 covers 16 residues. V lost 6 bases, J lost 4 bases, and 21 bases lay in between. CDR3 loop: CAISLTYRAQGTEAFF. DNA for the CDR3: TGTGCCATCAGCCTCACTTACAGGGCTCAGGGCACTGAAGCTTTCTTT.

The chain uses TRBV12-3 or TRBV12-4 and TRBJ2-5; D is perhaps TRBD1 or TRBD2 (5 bases each). Trimming removed 3 bases from V and 9 bases from J, with 11 bases in between. This CDR3 has 12 residues. CDR3 sequence reads: CASSFASRAQYF. The DNA of the CDR3 is TGTGCCAGCAGTTTCGCTAGCAGGGCCCAGTACTTC.

This clonotype was counted at least ten times. The gene calls are TRBV6-1 and TRBJ2-5; perhaps TRBD2 as D (7 bases). This CDR3 contains 17 residues. From germline, CDR1 is MNHNS and CDR2 SASEGT. Trimming shortened V by 6 bases and J by 1 base, and 21 bases separated the two germline ends. CDR3 in amino acids: CASSHAWGGTSQETQYF. CDR3 coding DNA: TGTGCCAGCAGCCATGCCTGGGGGGGCACTAGCCAAGAGACCCAGTACTTC.

This clonotype has a handful of counts. The CDR3 reads CASSFSGVGKETQYF. The CDR3 DNA sequence: TGCGCCAGCAGCTTTAGCGGCGTGGGAAAAGAGACCCAGTACTTC. This chain joins TRBV4-1 and TRBJ2-4; D is perhaps TRBD2 (6 bases). The J call may be incorrect, as the DNA end agrees better with TRBJ2-5. Germline CDR1 MGHRA, CDR2 YSYEKL. The CDR3 totals 15 residues.